This record concerns one TCR beta chain sequence. Under the authors' procedure: How many nucleated cells were present was estimated from reference gene primer amplification. Sequencing was performed with immunoSEQ multiplex PCR; in TCRdb, only in-frame clones are kept and a portion is missing. That table furnishes V, J and clone size, whereas the DNA furnished D and trimming. Of 35,000 to 45,000 clones listed, about 82% are singletons. Per germline, CDR1 SGHVS and CDR2 FQNEAQ. V was clipped by 5 bases and J by 5 bases; unmatched bases: 4. The CDR3 has 14 residues. These data originate in a study of blood T cell repertoires in COVID-19. Study at large: The United States, Italy and Spain supplied acute and convalescent COVID-19 samples. T cells, B-cell-depleted T cells, or PBMCs supplied cDNA or gDNA.

The sample comprised peripheral blood. The chain is built from TRBV7-8 and TRBJ1-4; 8 nucleotides align to TRBD1. The receptor comes from a man between 45 and 60 years old with active COVID-19. The DNA for the CDR3 is TGTGCCAGCAGCCGACGGGACAGGAATGAAAAACTGTTTTTT. It specifies CASSRRDRNEKLFF.